Here is one TCR beta chain with its context. Its target is not known. The record originates from a study of T cells in narcolepsy. Study-wide points: Healthy controls reportedly lacked the autoreactive clonotypes serially found in patients' blood.

Germline assignment: CDR1 SGHRS and CDR2 YFSETQ. V was shortened by 4 bases and J by 6 bases, with 15 bases between the two germline ends. The CDR3 contains 14 residues. Repertoires were generated with immunoSEQ multiplex PCR, while TCRdb's copy carries only in-frame clones and drops some. Of some 25,000 clones in the sample, roughly 83% were seen once. This TCR derives from a human donor with narcolepsy. The sequencing sample was made of CD45RA- memory CD4+ T cells from PBMCs. The chain recombines TRBV5-1 with TRBJ2-3; unclear D gene. The CDR3 spells CASSPEGPGDTQYF. The CDR3 region has the DNA TGCGCCAGCAGCCCCGAAGGGCCGGGTGATACGCAGTATTTT.